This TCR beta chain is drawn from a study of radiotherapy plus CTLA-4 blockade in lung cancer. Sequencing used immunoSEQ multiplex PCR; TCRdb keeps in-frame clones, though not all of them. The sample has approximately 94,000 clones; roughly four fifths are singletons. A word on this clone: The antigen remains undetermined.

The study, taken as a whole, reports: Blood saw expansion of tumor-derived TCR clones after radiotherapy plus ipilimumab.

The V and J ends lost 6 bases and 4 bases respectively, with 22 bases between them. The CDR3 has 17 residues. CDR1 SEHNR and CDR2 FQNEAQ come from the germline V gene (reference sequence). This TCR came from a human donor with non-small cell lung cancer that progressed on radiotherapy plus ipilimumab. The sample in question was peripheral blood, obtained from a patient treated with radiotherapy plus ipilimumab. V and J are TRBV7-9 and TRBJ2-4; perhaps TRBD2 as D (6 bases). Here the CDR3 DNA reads TGTGCCAGCAGTTACTCCTGGAGGGGAGCGGAAAAAAACATTCAGTACTTC. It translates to CASSYSWRGAEKNIQYF.